Below, 30 T cell receptor beta chains from the same sample are listed, as sequenced in a study of blood T cells in healthy people across ages. PCR was performed a second time for roughly 6 to 12 cycles using a sample-barcoded 5' primer and a J-beta primer mix. One entry per CDR3 protein, called by TCRdb with MiXCR from the 5' RACE reads. The sample has around 2 million distinct CDR3 sequences; roughly 43% are singletons. The sequenced material came from blood. Every receptor here comes from a human donor in good health.

This clonotype showed up just a few times. This sequence joins TRBV27 and TRBJ1-2; D unresolved. The CDR3 covers 15 residues. Germline CDR1 and CDR2: MNHEY and SMNVEV (reference sequence). Trimming left V 4 bases short and J 4 bases short, with 16 bases between. The CDR3 loop is CASSSPSTGGYGYTF. The CDR3 coding sequence is TGTGCCAGCAGTTCCCCTTCAACCGGCGGCTATGGCTACACCTTC.

The chain couples TRBV28 to TRBJ2-1; 11 bases match TRBD2. The trim removed 5 bases at V and 9 bases at J, leaving 3 bases unmatched. This CDR3 has 13 residues. Germline loops: CDR1 MDHEN, CDR2 SYDVKM. CDR3 residues: CASSISGGGEQFF. The CDR3 bases are TGTGCCAGCAGTATTAGCGGGGGGGGTGAGCAGTTCTTC.

V and J are TRBV11-2 and TRBJ2-3, with D possibly being TRBD2 (6 bases). Germline V gene data show CDR1 as SGHAT and CDR2 as FQNNGV. V shed 0 bases and J shed 8 bases, with 12 bases lying between them. This CDR3 contains 14 residues. This chain's CDR3 is CASSLERLVGTQYF. The CDR3 DNA sequence: TGTGCCAGCAGCTTAGAGAGACTAGTTGGTACGCAGTATTTT.

V is TRBV13 and J is TRBJ1-1; D is uncertain. This CDR3 contains 11 residues. Trimming cost V 5 bases and J 6 bases, with 7 bases left between them. Germline CDR1 is PRHDT and CDR2 is FYEKMQ (reference sequence). In DNA, the CDR3 is TGTGCCAGCAGCCAAAACCCTGAAGCTTTCTTT. It yields the protein CASSQNPEAFF.

This chain links TRBV29-1 with TRBJ2-1; D might be TRBD1 or TRBD2, each matching 6 bases. The germline CDR1 and CDR2 sequences are SQVTM and ANQGSEA. Trimming pared 5 bases from V and 8 bases from J, leaving 16 bases between. CDR3 size: 13 residues. CDR3 nucleotide sequence: TGCAGCGTTCGGGGGCAGGAATGGGATGAGCAGTTCTTC. It yields the protein CSVRGQEWDEQFF.

The sample holds a few counts of this clonotype. V is TRBV11-3 and J is TRBJ2-5; 7 nucleotides match TRBD1. The end of the DNA aligns better with TRBJ2-7, so the J call may be wrong. Germline V gene sequence: CDR1 SGHNT, CDR2 YENEEA. The CDR3 has 16 amino acids. This CDR3 is CASSFRVTGKNHEQYF. CDR3 nucleotide sequence: TGTGCCAGCAGCTTTCGTGTGACAGGGAAAAACCACGAGCAGTACTTC.

The V gene is TRBV5-1, the J gene TRBJ2-7; D remains ambiguous. CDR1 and CDR2 (germline): SGHRS, YFSETQ. The CDR3 length is 14 residues. Trimming removed 4 bases at V and 2 bases at J, with 13 bases between. This CDR3 is CASSPDQRAYEQYF. DNA for the CDR3: TGCGCCAGCAGCCCAGACCAGCGAGCCTACGAGCAGTACTTC.

The gene calls are TRBV29-1 and TRBJ1-1; a weak D match, TRBD1 (6 bases). The CDR3 is 14 amino acids. Trimming cost V 1 base and J 5 bases, with 14 bases left between them. Germline V gene data show CDR1 as SQVTM and CDR2 as ANQGSEA. The CDR3 spells CSVEGAGARTEAFF. CDR3 nucleotides: TGCAGCGTTGAAGGGGCGGGGGCGAGGACTGAAGCTTTCTTT.

This clonotype was found many times. The CDR3 DNA reads TGTGCCAGCAGCCAAGAGGGTTACTATGGCTACACCTTC. It yields the protein CASSQEGYYGYTF. V and J are TRBV3-1 and TRBJ1-2; D unresolved. The CDR3 spans 13 residues. The germline V and J ends were trimmed by 0 bases and 3 bases, with 5 bases remaining between them. Looked up from germline, CDR1 is LGHDT and CDR2 is YNNKEL (reference sequence).

This sequence joins TRBV7-2 and TRBJ2-1, with TRBD1 as a possible D gene (5 bases). CDR3 length: 17 amino acids. V gave up 2 bases and J gave up 1 base, with 15 bases separating them. The germline CDR1 and CDR2 sequences are SGHTA and FQGNSA. CDR3 sequence: CASSLRGHWVSYNEQFF. The CDR3 DNA reads as TGTGCCAGCAGCTTAAGGGGCCATTGGGTTTCCTACAATGAGCAGTTCTTC.

This clonotype has a handful of counts. The chain uses TRBV7-9 and TRBJ2-1; no reliable D call. The germline CDR1 and CDR2 sequences are SEHNR and FQNEAQ (reference sequence). Trimming took off 0 bases at V and 12 bases at J, with 12 bases between the two ends. CDR3 length equals 13 residues. The CDR3 nucleotides are TGTGCCAGCAGCTTAGCGTATAGCAGCCCGCAGTTCTTC. Translation gives CASSLAYSSPQFF. Full variable domain (remainder filled in from reference TRBV7-9 and TRBJ2-1): DTGVSQNPRHKITKRGQNVTFRCDPISEHNRLYWYRQTLGQGPEFLTYFQNEAQLEKSRLLSDRFSAERPKGSFSTLEIQRTEQGDSAMYLCASSLAYSSPQFFGPGTRLTVL.

About this clonotype itself: It may be a read error: a sequence one base away is much more abundant. The chain uses TRBV29-1 and TRBJ2-7, with a possible D match to TRBD1 (6 bases). The CDR3 consists of 12 residues. Germline V gene sequence: CDR1 SQVTM, CDR2 ANQGSEA. CDR3: CSVEQGFDERYF. The CDR3 nucleotides are TGCAGCGTTGAACAGGGGTTCGACGAGCGGTACTTC.

This clonotype was found many times. This chain uses TRBV4-1 with TRBJ2-1; D is ambiguous. The CDR3 spans 13 residues. The V and J ends lost 7 bases and 6 bases respectively, with 13 bases between them. Germline CDR1 MGHRA, CDR2 YSYEKL. CDR3 loop: CASKNTGRNEQFF. The CDR3 DNA follows: TGCGCCAGCAAAAACACCGGTCGCAATGAGCAGTTCTTC.

In DNA, the CDR3 is TGTGCCATCAGTGAGAGGGACTCCCGGGAGAATGAAAAACTGTTTTTT. This translates into CAISERDSRENEKLFF. The genes are TRBV10-3 and TRBJ1-4; D possibly corresponds to TRBD1 (5 bases). Germline values: CDR1 ENHRY, CDR2 SYGVKD. The germline V and J ends were trimmed by 2 bases and 5 bases, with 15 bases remaining between them. The CDR3 is made up of 16 amino acids.

This clonotype showed up just a few times. The chain has TRBV7-2 and TRBJ1-1; TRBD1 might be the D (5 bases). The germline V and J ends were trimmed by 2 bases and 3 bases, with 13 bases remaining between them. CDR3 size: 15 residues. Germline assignment: CDR1 SGHTA and CDR2 FQGNSA. The CDR3 loop reads CASSLYMGVDTEAFF. The CDR3 coding sequence is TGTGCCAGCAGCTTATATATGGGGGTGGACACTGAAGCTTTCTTT.

This clonotype was picked up a small number of times. The rearrangement joins TRBV5-6 to TRBJ2-7; maybe TRBD1 (7 bases). CDR1 and CDR2 (germline): SGHDT, YYEEEE. This CDR3 has 17 residues. Trimming cost V 2 bases and J 7 bases, with 25 bases left between them. CDR3 loop: CASSFPQQGRPLKEQYF. CDR3 nucleotides: TGTGCCAGCAGCTTCCCCCAACAGGGGAGGCCCCTAAAGGAGCAGTACTTC. The full variable domain, rest sourced from reference TRBV5-6 and TRBJ2-7, is DAGVTQSPTHLIKTRGQQVTLRCSPKSGHDTVSWYQQALGQGPQFIFQYYEEEERQRGNFPDRFSGHQFPNYSSELNVNALLLGDSALYLCASSFPQQGRPLKEQYFGPGTRLTVT.

This clonotype was observed a few times. V gene TRBV7-2 combines with J gene TRBJ2-5; D gene uncertain. The CDR3 contains 15 residues. CDR1 is SGHTA, CDR2 FQGNSA, per germline. V was pared by 5 bases and J by 0 bases, with 13 bases between. DNA of the CDR3: TGTGCCAGCAGCCACAGATCGGATTACCAAGAGACCCAGTACTTC. It is translated as CASSHRSDYQETQYF.

V gene TRBV25-1 combines with J gene TRBJ2-5; D may correspond to TRBD1 or TRBD2 (5 bases each). V shed 0 bases and J shed 4 bases, with 15 bases lying between them. CDR3 size: 16 residues. Germline-derived CDR1 and CDR2 are MGHDK and SYGVNS. CDR3 loop: CASSEYGSGLRETQYF. As DNA, the CDR3 is TGTGCCAGCAGTGAATACGGGTCGGGGCTCCGAGAGACCCAGTACTTC.

This chain uses TRBV7-2 with TRBJ2-1; 9 bases match TRBD1. V lost 1 base and J lost 9; bases outside the gene matches: 13. Germline CDR1 is SGHTA and CDR2 is FQGNSA. The CDR3 is 17 amino acids. As DNA, the CDR3 is TGTGCCAGCAGCTTAGTTGGGGGACAGGGATGGGGCGGTGAGCAGTTCTTC. It yields the protein CASSLVGGQGWGGEQFF.

This clonotype was seen only a few times. At one end, the junction sequence differs from germline, possibly due to a read error. CDR3 DNA: TGTGCCAGCAGATCGCCGGGACAGAGCCGCTCTGAGGCCAACGTCCTGACTTTC. Translation gives CASRSPGQSRSEANVLTF. The rearrangement joins TRBV7-2 to TRBJ2-6; TRBD1 aligns across 7 bases. Germline CDR1 is SGHTA and CDR2 is FQGNSA. CDR3 length: 18 amino acids.

This clonotype has just a few counts. The chain is built from TRBV5-1 and TRBJ2-7; 9 bases are shared with TRBD2. The CDR3 totals 16 residues. Germline V gives CDR1 SGHRS, CDR2 YFSETQ. The J segment lost 0 bases and the V segment lost 4 bases, leaving 8 bases of the junction unmatched. CDR3 coding DNA: TGCGCCAGCAGCACCGCGCGGGGGGGGAGCTCCTACGAGCAGTACTTC. Its translation is CASSTARGGSSYEQYF.

CDR3 sequence: CSARFSDSTGYTF. The CDR3 nucleotides are TGCAGTGCTCGATTTTCGGACAGCACCGGCTACACCTTC. V gene TRBV20-1 combines with J gene TRBJ1-2; a possible D gene is TRBD1 (6 bases). The CDR3 has 13 residues. Germline V gene data show CDR1 as DFQATT and CDR2 as SNEGSKA (reference sequence). V lost 5 bases and J lost 8, with 18 bases in between.

This clonotype was seen more than once but under ten times. This chain connects TRBV7-8 to TRBJ2-5; 11 bases map to TRBD2. The CDR3 length is 15 residues. Per germline, CDR1 SGHVS and CDR2 FQNEAQ. The V segment lost 5 bases and the J segment 3 bases; nucleotides outside the gene matches: 5. CDR3 DNA: TGTGCCAGCAGCGCCGAGACTAGCGGGGAAGAGACCCAGTACTTC. Translated, it gives CASSAETSGEETQYF.

In this sample, this clonotype turned up a few times. The chain carries TRBV12-3 or TRBV12-4 and TRBJ1-3; 7 bases are a match to TRBD1. CDR3 length: 15 residues. Trimming cost V 6 bases and J 6 bases; bases outside gene matches: 11. This CDR3 is CASRMTGTPLNTIYF. The CDR3 DNA follows: TGTGCCAGCAGGATGACAGGGACTCCGCTAAACACCATATATTTT.

This clonotype has just one count. The gene calls are TRBV5-1 and TRBJ2-4; 10 positions agree with TRBD1. This CDR3 region has 11 residues. Germline-derived CDR1 and CDR2 are SGHRS and YFSETQ. After removal of 3 bases from V and 15 bases from J, the junction contained 3 bases not matched to a gene. DNA of the CDR3: TGCGCCAGCAGCTCGGGACAGGGGATGTACTTC. As protein: CASSSGQGMYF.

The chain carries TRBV4-3 and TRBJ2-3; unclear D gene. The CDR3 has 18 amino acids. Per the germline V gene, CDR1 is LGHNA and CDR2 is YSLEER. The V end lost 0 bases, the J end lost 1 base, and 17 bases lay between the germline ends. Written as DNA, the CDR3 is TGCGCCAGCAGCCAAGAACTGGACGGTGTAGTCGGCACAGATACGCAGTATTTT. Amino acid sequence: CASSQELDGVVGTDTQYF.

The chain joins TRBV7-2 to TRBJ1-5; D possibly corresponds to TRBD1 (5 bases). Looked up from germline, CDR1 is SGHTA and CDR2 is FQGNSA. The CDR3 covers 12 residues. Trimming left V 2 bases short and J 11 bases short, with 10 bases between. This CDR3 reads CASSLPGGAQHF. CDR3 DNA: TGTGCCAGCAGCTTACCCGGGGGGGCCCAGCATTTT.

The rearrangement uses TRBV7-8 and TRBJ2-5; TRBD1 aligns across 7 bases. Germline V lookup: CDR1 SGHVS, CDR2 FQNEAQ. This CDR3 is 16 amino acids long. J gave up 2 bases and V 4 bases, and 10 bases lay outside the gene matches. CDR3 loop: CASSSQRGTEQETQYF. CDR3 DNA: TGTGCCAGCAGCTCCCAAAGAGGGACAGAACAAGAGACCCAGTACTTC.

The V and J genes are TRBV29-1 and TRBJ1-1; no definite D call. CDR1 is SQVTM, CDR2 ANQGSEA, per germline. V was cut by 5 bases and J by 4 bases, with 8 bases left in between. This CDR3 has 11 residues. This chain's CDR3 is CSVSRLTEAFF. The CDR3 nucleotides are TGCAGCGTTAGTCGGCTCACTGAAGCTTTCTTT.

This clonotype came up many times. V and J are TRBV6-2 or TRBV6-3 and TRBJ2-1; 10 bases line up with TRBD2. Germline assignment: CDR1 MNHEY and CDR2 SVGEGT. The CDR3 contains 22 residues. V shed 5 bases and J 5 bases; nucleotides not matched to a gene: 27. This chain's CDR3 is CASSPQFEAWVAGGPSNNEQFF. DNA of the CDR3: TGTGCCAGCAGTCCTCAGTTCGAGGCTTGGGTAGCGGGGGGCCCTTCTAACAATGAGCAGTTCTTC.